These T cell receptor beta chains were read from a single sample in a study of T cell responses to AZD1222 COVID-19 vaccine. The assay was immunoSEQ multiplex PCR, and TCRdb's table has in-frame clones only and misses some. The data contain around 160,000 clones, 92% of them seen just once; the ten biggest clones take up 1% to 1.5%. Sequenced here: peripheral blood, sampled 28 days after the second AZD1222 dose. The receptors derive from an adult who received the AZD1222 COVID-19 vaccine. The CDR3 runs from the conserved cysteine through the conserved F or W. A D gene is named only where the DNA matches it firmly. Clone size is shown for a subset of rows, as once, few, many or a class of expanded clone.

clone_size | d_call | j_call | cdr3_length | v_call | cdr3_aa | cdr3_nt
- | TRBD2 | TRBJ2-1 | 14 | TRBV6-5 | CASGTSGSDNEQFF | TGTGCCAGCGGAACTAGCGGGTCGGACAATGAGCAGTTCTTC
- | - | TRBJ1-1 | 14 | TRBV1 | CTSSQAGPDTEAFF | TGCACCAGCAGCCAAGCGGGGCCAGACACTGAAGCTTTCTTT
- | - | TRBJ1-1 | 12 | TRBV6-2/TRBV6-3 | CASSYKGREAFF | TGTGCCAGCAGTTACAAAGGACGTGAAGCTTTCTTT
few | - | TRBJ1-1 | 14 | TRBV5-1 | CASSTQGQDTEAFF | TGCGCCAGCAGCACCCAGGGACAAGACACTGAAGCTTTCTTT
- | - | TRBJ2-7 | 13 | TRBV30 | CAWSGGVGYEQYF | TGTGCCTGGAGCGGCGGGGTCGGCTACGAGCAGTACTTC
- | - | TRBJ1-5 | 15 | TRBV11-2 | CASSVSPGPNQPQHF | TGTGCCAGCAGCGTATCGCCGGGGCCAAATCAGCCCCAGCATTTT
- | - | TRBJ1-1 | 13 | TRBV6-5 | CASRRQENTEAFF | TGTGCCAGCAGGCGACAGGAGAACACTGAAGCTTTCTTT
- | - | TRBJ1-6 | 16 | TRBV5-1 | CASSLAPSGTGSPLHF | TGCGCCAGCAGCTTGGCCCCGTCCGGGACGGGTTCACCCCTCCACTTT
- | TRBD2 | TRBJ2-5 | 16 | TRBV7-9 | CASSPPGLAQQETQYF | TGTGCCAGCAGTCCCCCTGGACTAGCGCAACAAGAGACCCAGTACTTC
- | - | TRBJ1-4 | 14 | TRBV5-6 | CASSYRGTNEKLFF | TGTGCCAGCAGCTACCGGGGAACTAATGAAAAACTGTTTTTT
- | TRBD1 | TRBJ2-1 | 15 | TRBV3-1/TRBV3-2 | CASSPNGDSYNEQFF | TGTGCCAGCAGCCCTAATGGGGACAGCTACAATGAGCAGTTCTTC
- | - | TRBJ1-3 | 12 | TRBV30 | CAWSGLGNTIYF | TGTGCCTGGAGTGGCCTGGGAAACACCATATATTTT
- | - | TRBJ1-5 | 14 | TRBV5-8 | CASSFSTWDQPQHF | TGTGCCAGCAGCTTTTCTACGTGGGATCAGCCCCAGCATTTT
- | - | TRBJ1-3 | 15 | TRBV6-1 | CASSDRSIDGNTIYF | TGTGCCAGCAGTGATAGGAGTATAGACGGAAACACCATATATTTT
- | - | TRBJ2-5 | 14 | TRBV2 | CASSEGLGPETQYF | TGTGCCAGCAGTGAAGGTCTAGGGCCGGAGACCCAGTACTTC
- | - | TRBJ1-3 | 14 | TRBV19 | CASSIWISGNTIYF | TGTGCCAGTAGTATTTGGATCTCTGGAAACACCATATATTTT
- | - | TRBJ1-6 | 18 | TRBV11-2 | CASSSSWGRDTENSPLHF | TGTGCCAGCAGTTCCAGTTGGGGCCGGGACACAGAAAATTCACCCCTCCACTTT
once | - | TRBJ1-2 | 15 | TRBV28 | CASRVLQGANYGYTF | TGTGCCAGCAGGGTTTTACAAGGAGCTAACTATGGCTACACCTTC
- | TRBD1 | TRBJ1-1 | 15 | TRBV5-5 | CASSLSGTGGTEAFF | TGTGCCAGCAGCTTGTCCGGGACAGGGGGCACTGAAGCTTTCTTT
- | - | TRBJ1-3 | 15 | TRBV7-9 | CASSPGQHSGNTIYF | TGTGCCAGCAGTCCGGGACAACACTCTGGAAACACCATATATTTT
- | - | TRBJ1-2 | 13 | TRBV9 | CASSYRTGDGYTF | TGTGCCAGCAGCTATCGGACCGGGGATGGCTACACCTTC
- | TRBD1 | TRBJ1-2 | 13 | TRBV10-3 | CAISDRDRGGYTF | TGTGCCATCAGTGACAGGGACAGGGGGGGCTACACCTTC
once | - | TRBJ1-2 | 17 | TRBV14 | CASSRAYRGDNNYGYTF | TGTGCCAGCAGCCGAGCATATAGGGGGGACAACAACTATGGCTACACCTTC
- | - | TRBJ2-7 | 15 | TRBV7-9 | CASSQTHTAPYEQYF | TGTGCCAGCAGCCAAACCCACACGGCGCCCTACGAGCAGTACTTC
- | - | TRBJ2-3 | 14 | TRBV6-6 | CASSYSGLGDTQYF | TGTGCCAGCAGTTACTCGGGGTTGGGAGATACGCAGTATTTT
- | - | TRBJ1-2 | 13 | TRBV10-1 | CASSEAGQGTYTF | TGCGCCAGCAGTGAAGCTGGGCAGGGAACCTACACCTTC
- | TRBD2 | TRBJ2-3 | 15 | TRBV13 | CASRTSGRSTDTQYF | TGTGCCAGCCGGACTAGCGGGAGGAGCACAGATACGCAGTATTTT
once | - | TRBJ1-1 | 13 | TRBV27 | CASSWGGNTEAFF | TGTGCCAGCAGTTGGGGGGGGAACACTGAAGCTTTCTTT
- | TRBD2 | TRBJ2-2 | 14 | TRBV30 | CAWSAGANTGELFF | TGTGCCTGGTCCGCGGGAGCGAACACCGGGGAGCTGTTTTTT
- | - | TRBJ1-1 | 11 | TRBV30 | CAWSEQLEAFF | TGTGCCTGGAGTGAGCAGCTTGAAGCTTTCTTT
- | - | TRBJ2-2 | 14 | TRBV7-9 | CASTDPRNTGELFF | TGTGCCAGCACGGACCCCCGAAACACCGGGGAGCTGTTTTTT
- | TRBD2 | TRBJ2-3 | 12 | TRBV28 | CASSVPLGRWYF | TGTGCCAGCAGTGTCCCCCTCGGGAGGTGGTATTTT
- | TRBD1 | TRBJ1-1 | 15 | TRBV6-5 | CASTLQTGRNTEAFF | TGTGCCAGCACCCTACAGACAGGGAGGAACACTGAAGCTTTCTTT
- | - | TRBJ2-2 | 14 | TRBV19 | CASSIGMGPGELFF | TGTGCCAGTAGTATAGGAATGGGGCCCGGGGAGCTGTTTTTT
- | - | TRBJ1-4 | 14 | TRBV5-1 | CASSMAGVNEGMFF | TGCGCCAGCAGCATGGCAGGGGTTAATGAAGGGATGTTTTTT
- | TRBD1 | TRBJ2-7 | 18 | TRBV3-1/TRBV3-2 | CASSQTPAAQGASNEQYF | TGTGCCAGCAGCCAAACGCCGGCCGCCCAGGGGGCGAGCAACGAGCAGTACTTC
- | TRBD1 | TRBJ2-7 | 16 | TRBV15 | CATSRTTGTGDYEQYF | TGTGCCACCAGCAGAACTACCGGGACAGGGGACTACGAGCAGTACTTC
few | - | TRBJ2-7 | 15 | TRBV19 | CASSPRQPSSYEQYF | TGTGCCAGTAGTCCCCGACAGCCGAGCTCCTACGAGCAGTACTTC
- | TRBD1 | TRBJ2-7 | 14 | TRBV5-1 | CASSSNDRAGEQYF | TGCGCCAGCAGCTCGAACGACAGGGCGGGCGAGCAGTACTTC
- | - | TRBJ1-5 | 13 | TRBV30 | CAWSVKGNQPQHF | TGTGCCTGGAGTGTGAAGGGCAATCAGCCCCAGCATTTT
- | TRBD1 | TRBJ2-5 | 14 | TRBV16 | CASSQRDSKETQYF | TGTGCCAGCAGCCAAAGGGACAGCAAAGAGACCCAGTACTTC
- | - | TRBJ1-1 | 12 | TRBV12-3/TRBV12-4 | CASSPQQAEAFF | TGTGCCAGCAGTCCACAACAGGCTGAAGCTTTCTTT
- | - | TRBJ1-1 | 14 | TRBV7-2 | CASSFTPVNTEAFF | TGTGCCAGCAGCTTTACACCGGTGAACACTGAAGCTTTCTTT
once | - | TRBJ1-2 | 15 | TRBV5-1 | CASSEPGTIPTGYTF | TGCGCCAGCAGCGAACCCGGGACGATCCCGACGGGCTACACCTTC
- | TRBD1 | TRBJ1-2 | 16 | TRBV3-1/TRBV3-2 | CASSQAGKGADYGYTF | TGTGCCAGCAGCCAAGCGGGAAAGGGGGCCGACTATGGCTACACCTTC
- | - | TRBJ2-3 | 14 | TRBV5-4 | CASSLELASDTQYF | TGTGCCAGCAGCTTGGAACTAGCTTCTGATACGCAGTATTTT
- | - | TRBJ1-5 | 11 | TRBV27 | CASSLFLPQHF | TGTGCCAGCAGTTTATTTCTGCCCCAGCATTTT
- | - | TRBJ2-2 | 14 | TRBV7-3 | CASSSRRGAGELFF | TGTGCCAGCAGCTCGCGTCGCGGGGCCGGGGAGCTGTTTTTT
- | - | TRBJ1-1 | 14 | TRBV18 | CASSPWGARTEAFF | TGTGCCAGCTCACCATGGGGGGCGAGGACTGAAGCTTTCTTT
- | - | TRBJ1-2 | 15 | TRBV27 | CASSLSGRTNYGYTF | TGTGCCAGCAGTTTATCGGGCAGGACTAACTATGGCTACACCTTC
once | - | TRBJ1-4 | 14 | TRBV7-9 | CASSLVGGNEKLFF | TGTGCCAGCAGCTTAGTGGGTGGAAATGAAAAACTGTTTTTT
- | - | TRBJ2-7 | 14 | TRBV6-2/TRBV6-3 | CASSLRGFSYEQYF | TGTGCCAGCAGCCTGAGGGGTTTTTCCTACGAGCAGTACTTC
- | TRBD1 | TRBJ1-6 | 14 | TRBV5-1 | CASSWTGDNSPLHF | TGCGCCAGCAGCTGGACAGGGGATAATTCACCCCTCCACTTT
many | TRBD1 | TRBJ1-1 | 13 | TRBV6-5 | CASRQGTNTEAFF | TGTGCCAGCAGACAGGGGACGAACACTGAAGCTTTCTTT
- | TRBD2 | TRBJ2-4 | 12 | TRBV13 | CASNSGLAGPYF | TGTGCCAGCAACTCGGGACTAGCGGGACCGTACTTC
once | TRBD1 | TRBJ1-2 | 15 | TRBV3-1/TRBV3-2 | CASSQIGGQGAGYTF | TGTGCCAGCAGCCAAATCGGTGGGCAGGGGGCTGGCTACACCTTC